A single sample is the source of the 25 T cell receptor beta chains below, sequenced in a study of glioma-infiltrating T cells. TCR alpha and beta CDR3 regions were amplified from RNA using iRepertoire nested multiplex PCR. TCRdb independently ran MiXCR on the multiplex PCR reads; one entry per CDR3 protein. The table shows approximately 93,000 distinct CDR3 sequences, with approximately 39% occurring only once. The sample was glioma tissue, nonneoplastic brain tissue, or PBMCs (not recorded which). The origin of the receptors is a human donor with low-grade glioma or glioblastoma, undergoing nonglioma brain surgery, or in good health (not recorded which).

This clonotype was seen many times. V is TRBV18 and J is TRBJ2-7; tentatively, D is TRBD1 (5 bases). The CDR3 has 15 amino acids. Trimming took 3 bases from V and 6 from J, leaving 18 bases between them. Germline lookup yields CDR1 KGHSH and CDR2 LQKENI. CDR3 sequence: CASSPLGQGGGEQYF. DNA of the CDR3: TGTGCCAGCTCACCCCTAGGGCAGGGTGGTGGCGAGCAGTACTTC.

In its sample, this clonotype was seen many times. This rearrangement joins TRBV19 to TRBJ1-1; 9 bases line up with TRBD1. Germline trimming cut 5 bases from V and 4 bases from J; bases unmatched to any gene: 5. The CDR3 consists of 14 residues. The germline V gene has CDR1 LNHDA and CDR2 SQIVND (reference sequence). The CDR3 sequence is CASSVMTGGTEAFF. In DNA, the CDR3 is TGTGCCAGTAGTGTGATGACAGGGGGCACTGAAGCTTTCTTT.

The chain has TRBV5-4 and TRBJ2-1; 9 nucleotides agree with TRBD2. CDR1 and CDR2 from the germline V gene are SGHNT and YYREEE (reference sequence). The J segment lost 3 bases and the V segment lost 4 bases, leaving 8 bases of the junction unmatched. The CDR3 contains 16 residues. CDR3 sequence reads: CASSPTLAGNYNEQFF. The CDR3 DNA reads as TGTGCCAGCAGCCCGACGCTAGCGGGGAACTACAATGAGCAGTTCTTC.

The CDR3 loop is CASSLYPPVGAGYNEQYF. CDR3 coding DNA: TGTGCCAGCAGTTTATATCCCCCGGTCGGGGCGGGGTACAATGAGCAGTACTTC. The chain combines TRBV28 with TRBJ2-7; D may be TRBD2 (6 bases). Looked up from germline, CDR1 is MDHEN and CDR2 is SYDVKM. The CDR3 is 18 residues long. V was cut by 1 base and J by 7 bases, with 26 bases left in between. The variable domain in full, completed from reference TRBV28 and TRBJ2-7, reads DVKVTQSSRYLVKRTGEKVFLECVQDMDHENMFWYRQDPGLGLRLIYFSYDVKMKEKGDIPEGYSVSREKKERFSLILESASTNQTSMYLCASSLYPPVGAGYNEQYFGPGTRLTVT.

This clonotype has ten or more counts. DNA for the CDR3: TGTGCCAGCAGCCAAGGGACAGGGGGCTACGAGCAGTACTTC. As protein: CASSQGTGGYEQYF. The chain joins TRBV3-1 to TRBJ2-7; 10 bases align to TRBD1. V lost 1 base and J lost 3; bases outside the gene matches: 0. Germline CDR1 LGHDT, CDR2 YNNKEL (reference sequence). The CDR3 covers 14 residues.

On this clonotype: A junction boundary mismatches the germline segment, possibly from a read error. This chain uses TRBV6-1 with TRBJ2-1; 8 nucleotides match TRBD2. The CDR3 runs 14 residues. Germline loops: CDR1 MNHNS, CDR2 SASEGT. The CDR3 protein is CDSIQGTRSNEQFF. The CDR3 DNA sequence: TGTGACAGCATTCAGGGGACTAGATCCAATGAGCAGTTCTTC.

This clonotype was seen repeatedly, ten times or more. The rearrangement uses TRBV15 and TRBJ1-1, with D possibly TRBD1 on 6 matching bases. The V gene's germline CDR1 is LNHNV and CDR2 YYDKDF (reference sequence). Trimming removed 1 base at V and 3 bases at J, with 9 bases between. This CDR3 has 14 amino acids. The CDR3 DNA reads TGTGCCACCAGCAGAGGAGGGGGATACACTGAAGCTTTCTTT. Protein: CATSRGGGYTEAFF.

This clonotype was seen repeatedly, ten times or more. This sequence joins TRBV15 and TRBJ1-5; TRBD1 might be the D (6 bases). Trimming took off 1 base at V and 4 bases at J, with 8 bases between the two ends. The CDR3 runs to 14 residues. Germline loops: CDR1 LNHNV, CDR2 YYDKDF (reference sequence). The CDR3 reads CATSRVQGNQPQHF. Here the CDR3 DNA reads TGTGCCACCAGCAGAGTTCAGGGGAATCAGCCCCAGCATTTT.

About this clonotype itself: Its ends do not fully match the called genes, so a read error is possible. The chain links TRBV15 to TRBJ2-1; 9 bases line up with TRBD2. There are 17 residues in the CDR3. The germline V gene has CDR1 LNHNV and CDR2 YYDKDF (reference sequence). The CDR3 loop reads CATSKARREGHYNDQFF. Written as DNA, the CDR3 is TGCGCCACCAGCAAAGCGAGGCGGGAGGGACACTACAATGATCAGTTCTTC.

On this clonotype: One junction end disagrees with the germline gene, perhaps due to a read error. V is TRBV28 and J is TRBJ2-7; a possible D gene is TRBD2 (5 bases). Germline lookup yields CDR1 MDHEN and CDR2 SYDVKM. This CDR3 is 13 amino acids long. Here the CDR3 DNA reads TGTACCAGCAGCGTCGGAGGTGAGTACGAGCAGTACTTC. As protein: CTSSVGGEYEQYF. Together with reference TRBV28 and TRBJ2-7, the CDR3 gives the full variable domain: DVKVTQSSRYLVKRTGEKVFLECVQDMDHENMFWYRQDPGLGLRLIYFSYDVKMKEKGDIPEGYSVSREKKERFSLILESASTNQTSMYLCTSSVGGEYEQYFGPGTRLTVT.

This clonotype was found many times. The chain carries TRBV4-2 and TRBJ2-2; D tentatively fits TRBD1 or TRBD2 (5 bases each). Trimming took 0 bases from V and 2 from J, leaving 10 bases between them. Germline V gives CDR1 LGHNA, CDR2 YNFKEQ. The CDR3 is 16 amino acids. The CDR3 region is CASSQDLGRNTGELFF. The CDR3, as DNA: TGTGCCAGCAGCCAAGATTTGGGACGTAACACCGGGGAGCTGTTTTTT.

Worth noting for this clonotype: A read error is possible here, since a much larger clone lies one base away. V usage is TRBV12-3 or TRBV12-4 and J usage is TRBJ2-1; the D gene is possibly TRBD2 (6 bases). The CDR3 has 13 amino acids. CDR3 nucleotide sequence: TGTGCCAGCAGCTCCATACGGGGGAATGAGGAGTTCTTC. Translated, it gives CASSSIRGNEEFF.

This clonotype was seen at least ten times. Here the CDR3 omits its conserved ending phenylalanine or tryptophan, so a read error is the likely source. The chain couples TRBV28 to TRBJ2-3; D call uncertain. The germline V and J ends were trimmed by 3 bases and 1 base, with 8 bases remaining between them. The germline CDR1 and CDR2 sequences are MDHEN and SYDVKM. The CDR3 is made up of 14 amino acids. CDR3 protein: CASSLRIGTDTQYL. DNA of the CDR3: TGTGCCAGCAGTTTGCGGATCGGCACAGATACGCAGTATCTT.

The genes are TRBV6-2 or TRBV6-3 and TRBJ1-5; D is unclear. The CDR3 sequence is 13 residues long. From germline, CDR1 is MNHEY and CDR2 SVGEGT. The germline V and J ends were trimmed by 8 bases and 3 bases, with 11 bases remaining between them. The CDR3 is CASGPRANQPQHF. CDR3 bases: TGTGCCAGCGGGCCTCGGGCCAATCAGCCCCAGCATTTT.

The chain couples TRBV28 to TRBJ2-7; the D gene is possibly TRBD1 (5 bases). Deletions cut 7 bases from V and 0 bases from J, with 25 bases between. This CDR3 has 18 residues. Per germline, CDR1 MDHEN and CDR2 SYDVKM. The CDR3 DNA sequence: TGTGCCAGCATTCCTGTGCGACTGTCTACAGGAGACTCCTACGAGCAGTACTTC. Its protein is CASIPVRLSTGDSYEQYF.

At least ten counts were recorded for this clonotype. The chain has TRBV5-1 and TRBJ2-1, with D unclear. V lost 1 base, J lost 4 bases, and 9 bases lay in between. CDR3 size: 14 residues. CDR1 and CDR2 (germline): SGHRS, YFSETQ. The CDR3 region has the DNA TGCGCCAGCAGCTTGTCAGCATTGTACAATGAGCAGTTCTTC. Amino acids: CASSLSALYNEQFF. The full variable domain, completed using reference TRBV5-1 and TRBJ2-1, is KAGVTQTPRYLIKTRGQQVTLSCSPISGHRSVSWYQQTPGQGLQFLFEYFSETQRNKGNFPGRFSGRQFSNSRSEMNVSTLELGDSALYLCASSLSALYNEQFFGPGTRLTVL.

This clonotype was seen repeatedly, ten times or more. This rearrangement joins TRBV6-2 or TRBV6-3 to TRBJ1-2; TRBD1 is a possible D gene (5 bases). Trimming took 5 bases from V and 4 from J, leaving 8 bases between them. CDR3 length equals 12 residues. Germline CDR1 is MNHEY and CDR2 is SVGEGT. This CDR3 reads CASSDDSYGYTF. The CDR3 DNA reads as TGTGCCAGCAGTGACGACAGCTATGGCTACACCTTC.

This chain connects TRBV7-3 to TRBJ2-3; D may be TRBD1 (6 bases). From germline, CDR1 is SGHTA and CDR2 FQGTGA. Trimming pared 3 bases from V and 5 bases from J, leaving 27 bases between. This CDR3 is 19 amino acids long. The CDR3 nucleotides read TGTGCCAGCAGCTTCCTCCCCCCAGGGGCCACACGAGGCGGAGATACGCAGTATTTT. Translated, it gives CASSFLPPGATRGGDTQYF.

This clonotype appeared many times. V is TRBV29-1 and J is TRBJ2-7, with D perhaps TRBD1 (6 bases). The V and J ends lost 4 bases and 12 bases respectively, with 19 bases between them. CDR3 length equals 12 residues. The V gene's germline CDR1 is SQVTM and CDR2 ANQGSEA. The CDR3, as DNA: TGCAGCGTTGGATGGCCGGAACAGGGTTTGTACTTC. Amino acids: CSVGWPEQGLYF.

This clonotype occurred many times. This chain connects TRBV7-2 to TRBJ1-5; D possibly corresponds to TRBD1 (5 bases). Trimming left V 0 bases short and J 3 bases short, with 12 bases between. The CDR3 is made up of 16 amino acids. Germline CDR1 is SGHTA and CDR2 is FQGNSA. As DNA, the CDR3 is TGTGCCAGCAGCTTAGCCTGGGGGGATATCAATCAGCCCCAGCATTTT. Its translation: CASSLAWGDINQPQHF.

A word on this clonotype: Sequence at one end of the junction differs from germline and may be a read error. The genes are TRBV19 and TRBJ2-1; 8 nucleotides agree with TRBD1. The CDR3 has 14 amino acids. Germline V gene lookup returns CDR1 LNHDA and CDR2 SQIVND (reference sequence). CDR3 region: CAGSPWTGINEQFF. The DNA of the CDR3 is TGTGCCGGTAGTCCCTGGACAGGGATAAACGAGCAGTTCTTC. Looking up the rest from reference TRBV19 and TRBJ2-1 gives the full variable domain: DGGITQSPKYLFRKEGQNVTLSCEQNLNHDAMYWYRQDPGQGLRLIYYSQIVNDFQKGDIAEGYSVSREKKESFPLTVTSAQKNPTAFYLCAGSPWTGINEQFFGPGTRLTVL.

This clonotype was recorded at least ten times. The chain joins TRBV3-1 to TRBJ1-1; D is unclear. V gave up 5 bases and J gave up 0 bases, with 1 base separating them. The germline CDR1 and CDR2 sequences are LGHDT and YNNKEL (reference sequence). The CDR3 runs to 11 residues. The DNA of the CDR3 is TGTGCCAGCAGCATGAACACTGAAGCTTTCTTT. This translates into CASSMNTEAFF.

This clonotype was recorded many times. The chain combines TRBV2 with TRBJ1-2; no definite D call. CDR1 is SNHLY, CDR2 FYNNEI, per germline. This CDR3 spans 11 amino acids. V gave up 7 bases and J gave up 6 bases, with 9 bases separating them. The CDR3 sequence is CASTAKDGYTF. CDR3 sequence (DNA): TGTGCCAGCACAGCAAAGGATGGCTACACCTTC.

About this clonotype itself: The junction does not match germline at one end; this may be a read error. The V gene is TRBV7-2, the J gene TRBJ2-7, with 8 bases fitting TRBD1. The CDR3 has 14 amino acids. Germline CDR1 reads SGHTA; CDR2 reads FQGNSA. The CDR3: CASSLIGTGYGQHF. The CDR3 nucleotides read TGTGCCAGCAGCTTGATCGGGACAGGCTACGGGCAGCACTTC.

In the case of this clonotype: This may be a read error: a much more frequent sequence differs by one nucleotide. Because the CDR3 is missing its conserved closing phenylalanine or tryptophan, this is likely a read error. The chain combines TRBV6-1 with TRBJ2-1; D is uncertain. The length of the CDR3 is 11 residues. The germline V gene has CDR1 MNHNS and CDR2 SASEGT. In nucleotides, the CDR3 is TGTGCCATCAGTGAATACAATGAGCAGTTCCTC. This translates into CAISEYNEQFL.